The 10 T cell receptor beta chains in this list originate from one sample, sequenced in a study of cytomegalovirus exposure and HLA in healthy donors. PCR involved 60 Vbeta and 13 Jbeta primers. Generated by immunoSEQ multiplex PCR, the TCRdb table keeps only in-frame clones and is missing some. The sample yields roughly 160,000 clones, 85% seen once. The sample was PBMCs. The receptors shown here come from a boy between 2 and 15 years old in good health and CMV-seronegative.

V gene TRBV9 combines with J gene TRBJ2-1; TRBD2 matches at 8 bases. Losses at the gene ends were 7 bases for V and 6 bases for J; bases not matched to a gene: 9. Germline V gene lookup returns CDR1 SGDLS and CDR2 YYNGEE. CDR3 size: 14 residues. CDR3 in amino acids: CASSLGLASNEQFF. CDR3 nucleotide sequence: TGTGCCAGCTCCCTAGGACTAGCTAGCAATGAGCAGTTCTTC.

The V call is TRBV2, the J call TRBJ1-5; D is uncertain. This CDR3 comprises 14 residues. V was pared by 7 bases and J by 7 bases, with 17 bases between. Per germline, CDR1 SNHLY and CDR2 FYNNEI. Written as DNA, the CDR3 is TGTGCCAGCACCCTGTTGGGGAGTAACCAGCCCCAGCATTTT. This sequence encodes CASTLLGSNQPQHF.

The DNA of the CDR3 is TGTGCCAGCAGCCCAGAGGACAGGGGACATAATTCACCCCTCCACTTT. Amino acid sequence: CASSPEDRGHNSPLHF. V gene TRBV5-5 combines with J gene TRBJ1-6; 9 bases are a match to TRBD1. J gave up 5 bases and V 4 bases, and 7 bases lay outside the gene matches. CDR1 SGHKS and CDR2 YYEKEE come from the germline V gene (reference sequence). The CDR3 extends over 16 amino acids.

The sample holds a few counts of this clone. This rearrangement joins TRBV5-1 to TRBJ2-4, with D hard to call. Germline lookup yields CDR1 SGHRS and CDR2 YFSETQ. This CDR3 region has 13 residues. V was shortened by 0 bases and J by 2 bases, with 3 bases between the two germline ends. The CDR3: CASSLDTKNIQYF. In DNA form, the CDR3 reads TGCGCCAGCAGCTTGGACACCAAAAACATTCAGTACTTC.

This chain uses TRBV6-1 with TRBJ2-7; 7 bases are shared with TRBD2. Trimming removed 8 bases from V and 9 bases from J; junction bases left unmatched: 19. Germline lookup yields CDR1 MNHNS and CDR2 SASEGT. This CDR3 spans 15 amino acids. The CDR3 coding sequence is TGTGCCAGCCTGACCCCCCAGCGGGGAGTGGGGGGGCAGTACTTC. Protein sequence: CASLTPQRGVGGQYF.

CDR3 sequence: CASSPARGVGLDTQYF. The CDR3 nucleotides read TGTGCCAGCAGCCCCGCCCGCGGGGTGGGTCTGGATACGCAGTATTTT. The chain combines TRBV7-8 with TRBJ2-3; weak D call: TRBD2 (6 bases). The V end lost 5 bases, the J end lost 6 bases, and 21 bases lay between the germline ends. The CDR3 runs to 16 residues. Germline lookup yields CDR1 SGHVS and CDR2 FQNEAQ.

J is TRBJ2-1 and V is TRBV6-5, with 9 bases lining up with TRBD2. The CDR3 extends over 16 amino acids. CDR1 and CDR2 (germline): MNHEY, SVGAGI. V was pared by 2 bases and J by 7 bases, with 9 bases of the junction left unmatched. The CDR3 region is CASSYRTAGGRNEQFF. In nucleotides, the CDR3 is TGTGCCAGCAGTTACAGGACTGCGGGAGGGAGGAATGAGCAGTTCTTC.

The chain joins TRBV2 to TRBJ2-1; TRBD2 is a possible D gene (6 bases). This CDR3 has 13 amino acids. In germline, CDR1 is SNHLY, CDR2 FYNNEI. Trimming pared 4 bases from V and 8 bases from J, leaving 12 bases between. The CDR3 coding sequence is TGTGCCAGCAGTGTTGATAGGGAGGATGAGCAGTTCTTC. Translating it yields CASSVDREDEQFF.

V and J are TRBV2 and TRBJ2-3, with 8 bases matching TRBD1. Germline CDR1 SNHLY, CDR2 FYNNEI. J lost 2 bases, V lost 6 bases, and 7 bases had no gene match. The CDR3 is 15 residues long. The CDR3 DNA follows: TGTGCCAGCAGGGGACAGGCGCCGACCACAGATACGCAGTATTTT. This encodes CASRGQAPTTDTQYF.

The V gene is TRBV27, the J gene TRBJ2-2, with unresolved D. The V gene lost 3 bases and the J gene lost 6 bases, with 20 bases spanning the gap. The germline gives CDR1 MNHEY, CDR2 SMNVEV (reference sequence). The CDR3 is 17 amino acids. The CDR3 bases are TGTGCCAGCAGTTTCCTACTTCAACTTGCTTCGGCCGGGGAGCTGTTTTTT. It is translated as CASSFLLQLASAGELFF.